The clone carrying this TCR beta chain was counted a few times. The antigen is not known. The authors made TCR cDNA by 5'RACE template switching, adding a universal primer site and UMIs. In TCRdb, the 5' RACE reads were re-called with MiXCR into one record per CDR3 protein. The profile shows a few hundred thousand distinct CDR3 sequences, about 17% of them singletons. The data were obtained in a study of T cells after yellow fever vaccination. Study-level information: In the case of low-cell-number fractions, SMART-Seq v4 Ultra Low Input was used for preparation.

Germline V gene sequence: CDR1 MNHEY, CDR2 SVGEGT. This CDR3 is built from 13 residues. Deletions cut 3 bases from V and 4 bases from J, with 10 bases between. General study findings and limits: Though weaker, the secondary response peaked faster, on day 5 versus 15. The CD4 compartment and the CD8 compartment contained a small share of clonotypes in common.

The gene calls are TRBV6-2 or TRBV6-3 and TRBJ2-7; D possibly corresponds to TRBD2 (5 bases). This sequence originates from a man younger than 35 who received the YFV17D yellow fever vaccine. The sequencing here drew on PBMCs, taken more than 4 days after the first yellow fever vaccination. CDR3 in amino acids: CASSYRGAYEQYV. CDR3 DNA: TGTGCCAGCAGTTATCGGGGAGCGTACGAGCAGTACGTC.